The sequence of this T cell receptor (beta chain) was determined in a study of human T cells and chemical hapten exposure. Study overall: DPC at 2% was the sensitizing agent, placed on roughly 2 cm by roughly 2 cm of upper inner arm skin. Across samples, TCR yields varied, mostly owing to small differences in pooled library volumes. Study results and caveats: The study found expanded TCRs formed significantly more large CDR3 similarity clusters than controls.

TCRdb independently ran MiXCR on the RACE reads; one entry per CDR3 protein. Altogether about 82,000 distinct CDR3 sequences are present, 10% to 15% being singletons, with the ten largest covering 5.7%. Time point indicated: patch test 3, about 24 weeks after DPC sensitization. This sample's treatment: therapeutic diphenylcyclopropenone sensitization with weekly scalp DPC. Alopecia patients, 18 to 70 years old and DPC-suitable, served as donors. The V gene end was trimmed by 5 bases and the J gene end by 2 bases; junction bases not matched to a gene: 6. Germline lookup yields CDR1 SGHAT and CDR2 FQNNGV. This CDR3 spans 15 amino acids. This clonotype has at least ten counts. Antigen: not known.

The receptor was derived from a woman in her 50s with alopecia areata. Some clones in this sample may be carry-over from other donors' samples. The J gene is TRBJ2-3, the V gene TRBV11-2, with 8 bases lining up with TRBD1. The sequencing used whole blood, collected in connection with sensitization to the hapten diphenylcyclopropenone (DPC). The CDR3 protein is CASSPTGGPTDTQYF. The CDR3 DNA reads TGTGCCAGCAGCCCCACAGGGGGGCCCACAGATACGCAGTATTTT.